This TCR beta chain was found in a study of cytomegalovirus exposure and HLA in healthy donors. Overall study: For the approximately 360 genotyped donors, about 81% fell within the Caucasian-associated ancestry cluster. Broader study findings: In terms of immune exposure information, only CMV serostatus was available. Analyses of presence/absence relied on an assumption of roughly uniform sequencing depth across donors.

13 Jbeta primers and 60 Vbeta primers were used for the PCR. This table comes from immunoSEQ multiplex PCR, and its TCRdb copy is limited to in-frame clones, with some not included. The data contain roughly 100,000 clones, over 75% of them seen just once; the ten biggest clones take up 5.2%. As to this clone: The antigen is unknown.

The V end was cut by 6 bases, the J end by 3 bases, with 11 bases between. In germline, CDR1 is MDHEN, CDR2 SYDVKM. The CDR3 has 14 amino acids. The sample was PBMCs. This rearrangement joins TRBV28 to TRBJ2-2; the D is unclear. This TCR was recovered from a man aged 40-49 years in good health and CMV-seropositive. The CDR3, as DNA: TGTGCCAGCAGGATCGCATCGGACACCGGGGAGCTGTTTTTT. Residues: CASRIASDTGELFF.